The TCR beta chain under discussion was sequenced for a study of cytomegalovirus exposure and HLA in healthy donors. Broader study findings: Diagnosis of cytomegalovirus status made by the classifier reportedly showed high specificity and sensitivity. Association of about 17,000 TCR beta sequences with HLA alleles was found at 0.05 false discovery rate in a later analysis.

The CDR3 is 14 amino acids. Germline CDR1 is SGHTA and CDR2 is FQGNSA. With 1 base removed from V and 2 bases from J, the gap between germline ends came to 9 bases. The donors gave bone marrow, and they were healthy. The primer mix had 60 Vbeta and 13 Jbeta primers. Study processing details: Some 10 million of the 80 million or so unique TCR beta chains counted in a later analysis were shared. Repertoires were generated with immunoSEQ multiplex PCR, while TCRdb's copy carries only in-frame clones and drops some. V and J calls and clone size are given by that table; D and trimming were obtained from the DNA. The repertoire has about 200,000 clones, roughly 80% of them found once; the top ten carry about 1.7%. Details on this clone: The antigen remains undetermined.

What was sequenced was PBMCs. The source of this sequence is a man in his forties or fifties in good health and CMV-seronegative. V and J are TRBV7-2 and TRBJ2-7, with a possible D match to TRBD1 (5 bases). The CDR3 loop is CASSLGTPAYEQYF. The CDR3 DNA follows: TGTGCCAGCAGCTTAGGGACACCGGCCTACGAGCAGTACTTC.